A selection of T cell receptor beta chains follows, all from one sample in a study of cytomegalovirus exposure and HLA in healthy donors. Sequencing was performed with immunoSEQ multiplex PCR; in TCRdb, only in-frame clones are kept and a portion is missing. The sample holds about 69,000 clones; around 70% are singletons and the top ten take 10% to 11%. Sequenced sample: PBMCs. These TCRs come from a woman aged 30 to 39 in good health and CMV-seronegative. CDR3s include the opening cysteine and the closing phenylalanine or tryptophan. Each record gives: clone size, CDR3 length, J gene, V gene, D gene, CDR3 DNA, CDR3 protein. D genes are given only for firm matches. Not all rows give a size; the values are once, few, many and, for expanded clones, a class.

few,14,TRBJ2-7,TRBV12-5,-,TGTGCTAGTGGTCCCGGTCACAGGCCCTACGAGCAGTACTTC,CASGPGHRPYEQYF
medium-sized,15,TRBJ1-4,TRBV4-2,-,TGTGCCAGCAGCCAAGCGAGGAGGACTAATGAAAAACTGTTTTTT,CASSQARRTNEKLFF
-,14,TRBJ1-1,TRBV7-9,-,TGTGCCAGCAGCCCCCCGGGGGTTAGCACTGAAGCTTTCTTT,CASSPPGVSTEAFF
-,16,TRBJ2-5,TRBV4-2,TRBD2,TGTGCCAGCAGCATTCGACTAGCGGGTCCGCAAGAGACCCAGTACTTC,CASSIRLAGPQETQYF
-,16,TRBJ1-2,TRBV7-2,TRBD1,TGTGCCAGCAGCTTCCGCCGGGGACAGGGACAGGGTGGCTACACCTTC,CASSFRRGQGQGGYTF
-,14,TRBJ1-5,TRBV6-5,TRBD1,TGTGCCAGCAGCGCCGACAGGGCTAATCAGCCCCAGCATTTT,CASSADRANQPQHF
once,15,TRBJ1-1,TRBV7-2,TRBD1,TGTGCCAGCAGCTTTTACAGGGGGCTGAGCACTGAAGCTTTCTTT,CASSFYRGLSTEAFF
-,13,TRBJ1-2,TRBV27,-,TGTGCCAGCAGTATCCACACAGGGTCTGGCTACACCTTC,CASSIHTGSGYTF
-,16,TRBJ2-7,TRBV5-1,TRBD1,TGCGCCATCAGCGGACAGGTTATGACCCATTCCTACGAGCAGTACTTC,CAISGQVMTHSYEQYF
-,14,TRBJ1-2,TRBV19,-,TGTGCCAGTACCGTATCGCAGATACCCTATGGCTACACCTTC,CASTVSQIPYGYTF
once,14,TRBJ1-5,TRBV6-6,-,TGTGCCAGCAGGCTAGGAGATGAGGGTCAGCCCCAGCATTTT,CASRLGDEGQPQHF
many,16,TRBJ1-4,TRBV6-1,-,TGTGCCAGCAGTGAGCAGTGGACGGGAGGTAATGAAAAACTGTTTTTT,CASSEQWTGGNEKLFF
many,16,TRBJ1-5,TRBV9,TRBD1,TGTGCCAGCAGCGTCTCCGCGGGACAGGGGGTCCAGCCCCAGCATTTT,CASSVSAGQGVQPQHF
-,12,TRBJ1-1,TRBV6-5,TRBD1,TGTGCCAGCAGTCGACAGGGGGGGCGTGCTTTCTTT,CASSRQGGRAFF
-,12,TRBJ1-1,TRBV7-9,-,TGTGCCAGCAGTTGGACAGACTCTGAAGCTTTCTTT,CASSWTDSEAFF
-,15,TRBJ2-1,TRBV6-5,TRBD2,TGTGCCAGCAGCCCCGGGACTAGCGGATACAATGAGCAGTTCTTC,CASSPGTSGYNEQFF
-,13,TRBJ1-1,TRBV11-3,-,TGTGCCAGCAGCCGACAGGAGAACACTGAAGCTTTCTTT,CASSRQENTEAFF
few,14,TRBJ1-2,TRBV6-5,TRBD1,TGTGCCAGCAGGCAGCACGGACAGGGCTATGGCTACACCTTC,CASRQHGQGYGYTF
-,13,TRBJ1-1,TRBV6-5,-,TGTGCCAGCAGTTACCAATTGAACACTGAAGCTTTCTTT,CASSYQLNTEAFF
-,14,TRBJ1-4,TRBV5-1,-,TGCGCCAGCAGCTTACAAGACAGGAATGAAAAACTGTTTTTT,CASSLQDRNEKLFF
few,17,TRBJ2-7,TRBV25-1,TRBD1,TGTGCCAGCAGCCGGAATTCGGGGACAGGGGACTCTTACGAGCAGTACTTC,CASSRNSGTGDSYEQYF
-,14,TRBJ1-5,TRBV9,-,TGTGCCAGCAGCGCCGGGTTAAGCAATCAGCCCCAGCATTTT,CASSAGLSNQPQHF
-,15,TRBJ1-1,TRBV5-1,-,TGCGCCAGCAGCTTGGTGACCCTTCCGGGCACTGAAGCTTTCTTT,CASSLVTLPGTEAFF
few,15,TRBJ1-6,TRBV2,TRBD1,TGTGCCAGCGGCCACAGGGACAGCTATAATTCACCCCTCCACTTT,CASGHRDSYNSPLHF
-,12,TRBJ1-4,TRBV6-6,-,TGTGCCAGCAGCCCCGGGGGTGAAAAACTGTTTTTT,CASSPGGEKLFF
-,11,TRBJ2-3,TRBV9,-,TGTGCCAGCAGCGTCGCGGATACGCAGTATTTT,CASSVADTQYF
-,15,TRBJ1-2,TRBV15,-,TGTGCCACCAGGGAGGTTAGGGAGGACAACTATGGCTACACCTTC,CATREVREDNYGYTF
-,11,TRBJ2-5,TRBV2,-,TGTGCCAGCAGCCCCCAGGGCCCCCAGTACTTC,CASSPQGPQYF
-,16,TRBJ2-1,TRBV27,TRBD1,TGTGCCAGCAGTTCCCGGACAGGGAGCGCCGCCAATGAGCAGTTCTTC,CASSSRTGSAANEQFF
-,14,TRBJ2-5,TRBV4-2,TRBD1,TGTGCCAGCAGCCACACACAGGGGGGAGAGACCCAGTACTTC,CASSHTQGGETQYF
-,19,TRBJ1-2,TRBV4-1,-,TGCGCCAGCAGCCAAGTCGTAGGGCGGCAGGGCGGAACTAACTATGGCTACACCTTC,CASSQVVGRQGGTNYGYTF
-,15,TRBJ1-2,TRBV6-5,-,TGTGCCAGCAGGCCTACCTCTCAGGGTTTTAGTGGCTACACCTTC,CASRPTSQGFSGYTF
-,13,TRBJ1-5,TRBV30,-,TGTGCCTGGAGTACGACAGTGGCCCAGCCCCAGCATTTT,CAWSTTVAQPQHF
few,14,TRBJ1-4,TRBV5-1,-,TGCGCCAGCAGCTTGCAGGGGCCACAGGAAAAACTGTTTTTT,CASSLQGPQEKLFF
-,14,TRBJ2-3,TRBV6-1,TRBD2,TGTGCCAGCAAACTAGCGGGGGGCACAGATACGCAGTATTTT,CASKLAGGTDTQYF
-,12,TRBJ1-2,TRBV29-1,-,TGCAGCGTTGAGACTACAATCTATGGCTACACCTTC,CSVETTIYGYTF
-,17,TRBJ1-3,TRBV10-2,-,TGCGCCAGCAGTGAGTACTTAGACAGAGCCTCTGGAAACACCATATATTTT,CASSEYLDRASGNTIYF
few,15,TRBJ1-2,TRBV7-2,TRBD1,TGTGCCAGCAGCCCCAAGTCAGGGGGAAACTATGGCTACACCTTC,CASSPKSGGNYGYTF
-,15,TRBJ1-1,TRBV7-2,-,TGTGCCAGCAGCTTAGCAGGGGCCGGGGGGACTGAAGCTTTCTTT,CASSLAGAGGTEAFF